What follows is one T cell receptor (beta chain) and its context. Its antigen is currently unknown. The sample is drawn from a study of T cell repertoires in cytomegalovirus infection. TCRdb itself ran the reads through MiXCR, one entry per CDR3 protein. The sample holds approximately 910,000 distinct CDR3 sequences, about a third seen once. Germline V gene lookup returns CDR1 LNHDA and CDR2 SQIVND (reference sequence). The CDR3 has 13 amino acids. Trimming took 3 bases from V and 7 from J, leaving 10 bases between them. This receptor was identified in a human donor in good health (CMV status not recorded). Some clones in this sample may be carry-over from other donors' samples. Sequences were derived from cultured CD8+ T cells from PBMCs, sampled from culture after CMV antigen stimulation. This chain uses TRBV19 with TRBJ2-1; D possibly uses TRBD1 or TRBD2 (5 bases each). DNA for the CDR3: TGTGCCAGTAGTATTGCCGGGGCGAATGAGCAGTTCTTC. Residues: CASSIAGANEQFF.